This entry lists 14 T cell receptor beta chains sequenced from one sample in a study of T cells in Graves' hyperthyroidism and ophthalmopathy. Amplification targeted TCR beta CDR3 regions from RNA transcripts. The HTBI primer set was used in a first-round RT-PCR of the TCR CDR3. TCRdb reanalysed the multiplex PCR reads using MiXCR and keeps one entry per CDR3 protein. In the table there are hundreds of thousands of distinct CDR3 sequences, roughly a third of which are singletons. The sequencing input was blood. The receptors stem from a middle-aged woman with Graves' hyperthyroidism.

This clonotype was observed many times. The rearrangement uses TRBV15 and TRBJ2-5, with D hard to call. The CDR3 runs to 15 residues. Germline V lookup: CDR1 LNHNV, CDR2 YYDKDF (reference sequence). Between the trimmed V and J ends, which lost 0 bases and 3 bases, there was a span of 11 bases. The CDR3 nucleotides read TGTGCCACCAGCAGAGATCGGAGAGCAGAAGAGACCCAGTACTTC. Encoded protein: CATSRDRRAEETQYF.

At least ten counts were recorded for this clonotype. V usage is TRBV2 and J usage is TRBJ2-2; D is ambiguous. Germline loops: CDR1 SNHLY, CDR2 FYNNEI. V was shortened by 6 bases and J by 3 bases, with 8 bases between the two germline ends. This CDR3 is built from 13 residues. The chain's CDR3 is CASSIQDTGELFF. CDR3 DNA sequence: TGTGCCAGCAGCATACAAGACACCGGGGAGCTGTTTTTT.

In its sample, this clonotype was seen many times. The chain employs TRBV20-1 and TRBJ2-7; D possibly corresponds to TRBD1 (6 bases). The CDR3 has 11 amino acids. Per the germline V gene, CDR1 is DFQATT and CDR2 is SNEGSKA (reference sequence). V was shortened by 5 bases and J by 5 bases, with 10 bases between the two germline ends. The CDR3 DNA reads TGCAGTGCTGGGCAGGGGAACGAGCAGTACTTC. Amino acids: CSAGQGNEQYF.

As to this clonotype: This clone may be a read error of a much larger clone one base away. The genes are TRBV19 and TRBJ1-2, with 9 bases that match TRBD1. This CDR3 has 14 amino acids. Germline V gives CDR1 LNHDA, CDR2 SQIVND (reference sequence). In DNA, the CDR3 is TGTGCCAGTAGTGTCCTACAGGGGGCTGGTGGCAACACCTTC. Amino acids: CASSVLQGAGGNTF. The whole variable domain, remainder taken from reference TRBV19 and TRBJ1-2, is DGGITQSPKYLFRKEGQNVTLSCEQNLNHDAMYWYRQDPGQGLRLIYYSQIVNDFQKGDIAEGYSVSREKKESFPLTVTSAQKNPTAFYLCASSVLQGAGGNTFGSGTRLTVV.

This clonotype was observed many times. The chain recombines TRBV5-4 with TRBJ1-2, with D perhaps matching TRBD1 (6 bases). This CDR3 is built from 13 residues. Germline V gene lookup returns CDR1 SGHNT and CDR2 YYREEE (reference sequence). V lost 2 bases and J 7 bases, leaving 12 bases between the germline ends. DNA of the CDR3: TGTGCCAGCAGCTTAGGGGGAGTGGGTGGCTACACCTTC. Protein product: CASSLGGVGGYTF. Filled out from reference TRBV5-4 and TRBJ1-2, the complete variable domain reads ETGVTQSPTHLIKTRGQQVTLRCSSQSGHNTVSWYQQALGQGPQFIFQYYREEENGRGNFPPRFSGLQFPNYSSELNVNALELDDSALYLCASSLGGVGGYTFGSGTRLTVV.

V usage is TRBV12-5 and J usage is TRBJ1-1; D call uncertain. V was trimmed by 1 base and J by 3 bases, leaving 0 bases between them. The CDR3 spans 11 residues. Per the germline V gene, CDR1 is LGHNT and CDR2 is FRNRAP. CDR3 bases: TGTGCTAGTGGTTTGGACACTGAAGCTTTCTTT. This encodes CASGLDTEAFF.

Many counts were recorded for this clonotype. An end of the junction does not agree with germline; a read error may underlie this. The V gene is TRBV7-9, the J gene TRBJ2-5, with TRBD2 matching 9 bases. This CDR3 has 11 amino acids. Germline V gene sequence: CDR1 SEHNR, CDR2 FQNEAQ (reference sequence). The CDR3 spells CASSPASGVNF. The CDR3 nucleotides are TGTGCCAGCAGCCCCGCTAGCGGGGTAAACTTC.

This clonotype was counted ten times or more. A much larger clonotype is one base distant, so this may be a read error. The chain carries TRBV19 and TRBJ1-5; tentative D call: TRBD1 (6 bases). Germline CDR1 reads LNHDA; CDR2 reads SQIVND (reference sequence). V shed 6 bases and J shed 2 bases, with 11 bases lying between them. The CDR3 spans 14 residues. In DNA form, the CDR3 reads TGTGCCAGTAGGAGGGGGATCGGCAATCAGCCCCAGCATTTT. Encoded protein: CASRRGIGNQPQHF.

Concerning this clonotype itself: A much larger clone is a single base away; this may be a read error. J is TRBJ2-7 and V is TRBV7-2; no firm D call. The CDR3 has 11 residues. Germline CDR1 reads SGHTA; CDR2 reads FQGNSA. In DNA form, the CDR3 reads TGTGCCAGCAACTTACGCCCCAAGCAGTACTTC. As protein: CASNLRPKQYF.

V gene TRBV9 combines with J gene TRBJ1-3; no firm D call. The V and J ends lost 0 bases and 0 bases respectively, with 7 bases between them. Germline V gene lookup returns CDR1 SGDLS and CDR2 YYNGEE. CDR3 length equals 15 residues. This CDR3 is CASSVGTDSGNTIYF. The CDR3 DNA sequence: TGTGCCAGCAGCGTAGGGACGGACTCTGGAAACACCATATATTTT.

Many counts were recorded for this clonotype. V gene TRBV7-2 combines with J gene TRBJ2-7; no clear D gene. There are 15 residues in the CDR3. Germline loops: CDR1 SGHTA, CDR2 FQGNSA. The ends were cut back, 1 base at V and 0 bases at J, with 10 bases in the middle. The CDR3 region is CASSLGPISSYEQYF. The CDR3 DNA sequence: TGTGCCAGCAGCTTAGGGCCTATCAGCTCCTACGAGCAGTACTTC.

This sequence joins TRBV10-3 and TRBJ2-5, with 9 bases aligning to TRBD2. With the DNA end fitting TRBJ2-1 better, the J assignment may be wrong. The germline CDR1 and CDR2 sequences are ENHRY and SYGVKD. CDR3 length equals 14 residues. CDR3 in amino acids: CAHCRAGGPCEQFF. The DNA of the CDR3 is TGTGCCCATTGCCGGGCGGGAGGGCCGTGTGAGCAGTTCTTC.

The V and J genes are TRBV19 and TRBJ1-2, with unresolved D. The V gene lost 9 bases and the J gene lost 5 bases, with 16 bases spanning the gap. CDR1 and CDR2 (germline): LNHDA, SQIVND (reference sequence). CDR3 size: 13 residues. CDR3 amino acids: CASSLQEKYGYTF. In DNA form, the CDR3 reads TGTGCCAGCAGTTTGCAGGAGAAGTATGGCTACACCTTC.

The chain recombines TRBV6-6 with TRBJ2-7, with TRBD1 matching over 9 bases. The J call is uncertain, as TRBJ2-1 better fits the DNA end. There are 15 residues in the CDR3. Germline CDR1 is MNHNY and CDR2 is SVGAGI (reference sequence). For the CDR3, the DNA is TGTGCCAGCAGTCAGGGACAGGGATGCTACAATGAGCAGTTCTTC. Encoded protein: CASSQGQGCYNEQFF.